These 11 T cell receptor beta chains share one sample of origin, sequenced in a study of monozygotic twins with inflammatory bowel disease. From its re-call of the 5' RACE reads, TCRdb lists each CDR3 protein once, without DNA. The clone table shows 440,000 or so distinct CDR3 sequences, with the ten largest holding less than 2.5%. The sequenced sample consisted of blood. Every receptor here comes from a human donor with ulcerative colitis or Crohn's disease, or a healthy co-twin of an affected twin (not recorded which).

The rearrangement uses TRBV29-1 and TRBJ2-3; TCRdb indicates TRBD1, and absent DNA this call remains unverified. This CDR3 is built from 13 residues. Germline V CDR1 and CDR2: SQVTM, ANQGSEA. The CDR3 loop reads CSVGGQGTDTQYF.

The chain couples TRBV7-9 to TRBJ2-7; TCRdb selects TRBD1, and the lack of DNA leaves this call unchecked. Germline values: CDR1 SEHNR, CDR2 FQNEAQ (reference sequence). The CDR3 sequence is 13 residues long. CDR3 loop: CASSLSSGAEQYF.

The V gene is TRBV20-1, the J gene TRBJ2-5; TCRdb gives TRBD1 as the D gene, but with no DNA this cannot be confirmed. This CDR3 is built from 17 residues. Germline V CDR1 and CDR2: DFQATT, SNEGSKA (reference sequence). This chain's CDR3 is CSAVRGGPGPTQETQYF.

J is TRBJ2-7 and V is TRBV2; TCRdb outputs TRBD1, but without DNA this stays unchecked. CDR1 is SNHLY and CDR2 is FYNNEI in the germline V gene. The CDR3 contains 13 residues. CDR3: CASLGQGAYEQYF.

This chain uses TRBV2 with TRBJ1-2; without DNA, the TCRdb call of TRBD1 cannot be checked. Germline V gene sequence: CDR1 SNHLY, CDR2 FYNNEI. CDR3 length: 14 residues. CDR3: CASSESQGSYGYTF. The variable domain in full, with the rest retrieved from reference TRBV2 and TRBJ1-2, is EPEVTQTPSHQVTQMGQEVILRCVPISNHLYFYWYRQILGQKVEFLVSFYNNEISEKSEIFDDQFSVERPDGSNFTLKIRSTKLEDSAMYFCASSESQGSYGYTFGSGTRLTVV.

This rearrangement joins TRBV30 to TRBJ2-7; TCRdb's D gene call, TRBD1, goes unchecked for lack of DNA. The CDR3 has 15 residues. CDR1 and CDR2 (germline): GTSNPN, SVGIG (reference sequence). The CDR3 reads CASINDRGPGYEQYF.

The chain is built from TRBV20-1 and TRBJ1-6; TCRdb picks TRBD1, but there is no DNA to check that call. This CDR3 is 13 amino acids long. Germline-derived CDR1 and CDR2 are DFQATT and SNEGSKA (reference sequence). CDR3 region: CSSTGQNNSPLHF.

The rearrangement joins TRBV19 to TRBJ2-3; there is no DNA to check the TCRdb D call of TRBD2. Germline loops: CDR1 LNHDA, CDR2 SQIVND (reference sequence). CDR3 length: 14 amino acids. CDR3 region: CASSTPGTSDTQYF. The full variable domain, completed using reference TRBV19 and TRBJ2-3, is DGGITQSPKYLFRKEGQNVTLSCEQNLNHDAMYWYRQDPGQGLRLIYYSQIVNDFQKGDIAEGYSVSREKKESFPLTVTSAQKNPTAFYLCASSTPGTSDTQYFGPGTRLTVL.

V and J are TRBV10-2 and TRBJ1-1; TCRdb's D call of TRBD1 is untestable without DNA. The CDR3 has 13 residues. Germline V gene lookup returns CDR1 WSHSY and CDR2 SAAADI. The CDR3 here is CASKLTGGTEAFF.

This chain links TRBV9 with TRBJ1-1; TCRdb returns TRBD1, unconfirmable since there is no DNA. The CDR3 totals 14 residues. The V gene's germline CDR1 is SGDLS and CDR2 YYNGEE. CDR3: CASSALRGDTEAFF.

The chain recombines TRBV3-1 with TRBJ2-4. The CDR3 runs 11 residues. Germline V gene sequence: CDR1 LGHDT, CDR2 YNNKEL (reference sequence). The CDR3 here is CASSQGIIQYF.